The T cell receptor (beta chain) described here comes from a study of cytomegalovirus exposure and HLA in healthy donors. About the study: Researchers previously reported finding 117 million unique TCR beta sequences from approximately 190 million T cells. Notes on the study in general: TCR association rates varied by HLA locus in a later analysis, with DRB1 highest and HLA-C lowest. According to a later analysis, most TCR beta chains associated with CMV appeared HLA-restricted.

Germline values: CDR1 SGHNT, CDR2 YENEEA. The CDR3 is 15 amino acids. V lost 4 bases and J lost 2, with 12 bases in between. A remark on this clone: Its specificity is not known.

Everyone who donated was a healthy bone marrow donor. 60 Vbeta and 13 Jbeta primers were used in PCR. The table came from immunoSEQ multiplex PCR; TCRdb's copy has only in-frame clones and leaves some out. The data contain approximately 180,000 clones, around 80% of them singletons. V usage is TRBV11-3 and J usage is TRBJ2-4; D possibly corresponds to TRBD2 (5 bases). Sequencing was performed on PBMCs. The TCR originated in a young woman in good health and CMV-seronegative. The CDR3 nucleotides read TGTGCCAGCAGCTCAACACGAGGGACCAAAAACATTCAGTACTTC. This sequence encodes CASSSTRGTKNIQYF.